A single sample gave rise to the 29 T cell receptor beta chains below, sequenced in a study of shared clonotypes between healthy human individuals. The table came from immunoSEQ multiplex PCR; TCRdb's copy has only in-frame clones and leaves some out. The sample lists about 2.1 million clones, approximately 92% seen once, with roughly 1.7% in the top ten. As defined, naive CD8 cells were CD45RO-negative and positively selected for CCR7, with terminally differentiated effector memory CD45RA+ cells excluded. Sequencing used naive CD8+ T cells from PBMCs. The receptors come from a man between 18 and 29 years old in good health. Some clones in this sample may be carry-over from other donors' samples.

The chain couples TRBV7-9 to TRBJ2-1; TRBD2 agrees at 10 bases. The CDR3 spans 14 residues. CDR1 is SEHNR, CDR2 FQNEAQ, per germline (reference sequence). V lost 5 bases and J lost 8; bases outside the gene matches: 6. CDR3 nucleotide sequence: TGTGCCAGCAGCCTTAGCGGGAGGTGGGATGAGCAGTTCTTC. This sequence encodes CASSLSGRWDEQFF.

This chain joins TRBV5-1 and TRBJ2-7; D is unclear. This CDR3 has 13 amino acids. Trimming stripped 3 bases from V and 4 bases from J, with 11 bases between. From germline, CDR1 is SGHRS and CDR2 YFSETQ. In nucleotides, the CDR3 is TGCGCCAGCAGCTCTAAACTTGGTTACGAGCAGTACTTC. This codes for CASSSKLGYEQYF.

The chain links TRBV10-3 to TRBJ2-1; 12 bases are shared with TRBD2. This CDR3 is 15 amino acids long. In germline, CDR1 is ENHRY, CDR2 SYGVKD. V lost 0 bases to trimming and J lost 9 bases; unmatched junction nucleotides: 3. CDR3 DNA sequence: TGTGCCATCAGTGAGTCCCTAGCGGGAGGGGTTGAGCAGTTCTTC. Translated: CAISESLAGGVEQFF.

The J gene is TRBJ2-3, the V gene TRBV4-1; 8 bases fit TRBD1. V gave up 2 bases and J gave up 4 bases; unmatched junction bases: 2. The CDR3 is 14 residues long. The germline CDR1 and CDR2 sequences are MGHRA and YSYEKL. In nucleotides, the CDR3 is TGCGCCAGCAGCCAACAGGGGGCGTCAGATACGCAGTATTTT. As protein: CASSQQGASDTQYF.

This clone occurred once. The chain joins TRBV28 to TRBJ2-7; D unclear. The germline gives CDR1 MDHEN, CDR2 SYDVKM. The CDR3 has 14 residues. With 3 bases removed from V and 2 bases from J, the gap between germline ends came to 11 bases. This chain's CDR3 is CASSLLGYPYEQYF. CDR3 sequence (DNA): TGTGCCAGCAGTTTGCTAGGGTACCCCTACGAGCAGTACTTC.

Notes on this clone: This sample also contains other DNA sequences that code for the same CDR3. The chain employs TRBV27 and TRBJ1-5; D call uncertain. The CDR3 runs to 15 residues. Germline values: CDR1 MNHEY, CDR2 SMNVEV (reference sequence). Trimming removed 1 base from V and 2 bases from J, with 9 bases in between. CDR3 residues: CASSLWAGGNQPQHF. The CDR3 DNA reads TGTGCCAGCAGTTTATGGGCCGGAGGCAATCAGCCCCAGCATTTT.

This chain connects TRBV6-1 to TRBJ2-7, with D tentatively TRBD1 or TRBD2 (7 bases each). The CDR3 runs to 14 residues. The ends were cut back, 10 bases at V and 0 bases at J, with 16 bases in the middle. CDR1 and CDR2 (germline): MNHNS, SASEGT. Here the CDR3 DNA reads TGTGCCACTAATCAGGGGGGGAGCTCCTACGAGCAGTACTTC. Protein: CATNQGGSSYEQYF.

The V call is TRBV16, the J call TRBJ2-7; maybe TRBD2 (6 bases). Trimming took 0 bases from V and 4 from J, leaving 13 bases between them. The length of the CDR3 is 15 residues. Germline values: CDR1 KGHSY, CDR2 FQNENV. The CDR3 sequence is CASSQSVGGRYEQYF. The CDR3 DNA reads as TGTGCCAGCAGCCAATCAGTGGGAGGAAGGTACGAGCAGTACTTC. The full variable domain, with the rest looked up from reference TRBV16 and TRBJ2-7, is GEEVAQTPKHLVRGEGQKAKLYCAPIKGHSYVFWYQQVLKNEFKFLISFQNENVFDETGMPKERFSAKCLPNSPCSLEIQATKLEDSAVYFCASSQSVGGRYEQYFGPGTRLTVT.

The rearrangement uses TRBV19 and TRBJ2-7; a possible D gene is TRBD1 (6 bases). This CDR3 has 13 amino acids. V was clipped by 5 bases and J by 5 bases, with 13 bases between them. Germline V gene sequence: CDR1 LNHDA, CDR2 SQIVND (reference sequence). CDR3 coding DNA: TGTGCCAGTAGTTCCAGGGGTAAGGACGAGCAGTACTTC. Protein product: CASSSRGKDEQYF.

The chain employs TRBV5-6 and TRBJ2-1; D is unresolved. V lost 3 bases and J lost 7, with 14 bases in between. Per the germline V gene, CDR1 is SGHDT and CDR2 is YYEEEE. This CDR3 is 14 amino acids long. The CDR3 region has the DNA TGTGCCAGCAGCTCCACCGGGCGAACGAATGAGCAGTTCTTC. Amino acid sequence: CASSSTGRTNEQFF.

The J gene is TRBJ2-7, the V gene TRBV19; 8 bases map to TRBD2. Germline V gives CDR1 LNHDA, CDR2 SQIVND (reference sequence). This CDR3 has 12 amino acids. Trimming took 6 bases from V and 7 from J; bases not matched to a gene: 5. CDR3 residues: CASRRGVWEQYF. The CDR3 nucleotides read TGTGCCAGTAGGCGGGGGGTATGGGAGCAGTACTTC.

With respect to this clone: This sample also contains other DNA sequences that code for the same CDR3. The rearrangement links TRBV28 to TRBJ1-5, with D unresolved. Trimming stripped 3 bases from V and 6 bases from J, with 9 bases between. Germline values: CDR1 MDHEN, CDR2 SYDVKM. This CDR3 is 13 amino acids long. The CDR3 sequence: CASSLRGFQPQHF. The CDR3 nucleotides are TGTGCCAGCAGTTTGCGGGGATTTCAGCCCCAGCATTTT.

This chain uses TRBV27 with TRBJ1-2, with TRBD1 matching over 10 bases. The CDR3 totals 16 residues. In germline, CDR1 is MNHEY, CDR2 SMNVEV (reference sequence). With 6 bases clipped from V and 6 bases from J, the junction kept 13 bases outside the gene matches. The CDR3 DNA is TGTGCCAGCAGCAACCTAGCCGGGACAGGGGAAGATGGCTACACCTTC. Translated: CASSNLAGTGEDGYTF.

The chain joins TRBV12-5 to TRBJ2-1; 10 bases are shared with TRBD2. V shed 0 bases, J shed 1 base, and the junction held 18 bases outside the gene matches. The CDR3 is 22 amino acids. CDR1 and CDR2 from the germline V gene are LGHNT and FRNRAP. The CDR3 is CASGLVGVSIRTSGPSYNEQFF. The CDR3 region has the DNA TGTGCTAGTGGTTTGGTAGGCGTATCAATCAGGACTAGCGGACCGTCCTACAATGAGCAGTTCTTC. Using reference TRBV12-5 and TRBJ2-1 for the parts outside the CDR3, the full variable domain is DARVTQTPRHKVTEMGQEVTMRCQPILGHNTVFWYRQTMMQGLELLAYFRNRAPLDDSGMPKDRFSAEMPDATLATLKIQPSEPRDSAVYFCASGLVGVSIRTSGPSYNEQFFGPGTRLTVL.

The CDR3 nucleotides read TGTGCCAGCAGTTACTCGTTCCTGGTCAACAATGAGCAGTTCTTC. Its protein is CASSYSFLVNNEQFF. V is TRBV6-5 and J is TRBJ2-1, with D unresolved. V lost 0 bases and J lost 5, with 11 bases in between. The CDR3 runs to 15 residues. Germline lookup yields CDR1 MNHEY and CDR2 SVGAGI.

This sequence joins TRBV27 and TRBJ1-1; possible D gene TRBD1, 5 bases. The V gene's germline CDR1 is MNHEY and CDR2 SMNVEV (reference sequence). V shed 1 base and J shed 7 bases, with 10 bases lying between them. The CDR3 is made up of 13 amino acids. CDR3 sequence: CASSLFPGGEAFF. In nucleotides, the CDR3 is TGTGCCAGCAGTTTATTCCCCGGGGGTGAAGCTTTCTTT.

The chain employs TRBV28 and TRBJ1-1, with no clear D. Germline V lookup: CDR1 MDHEN, CDR2 SYDVKM. CDR3 length equals 14 residues. Between the trimmed V and J ends, which lost 1 base and 5 bases, there was a span of 11 bases. CDR3: CASSLSPGRTEAFF. The CDR3 DNA is TGTGCCAGCAGTTTATCTCCGGGAAGGACTGAAGCTTTCTTT.

The chain combines TRBV9 with TRBJ2-1; the match to TRBD2 covers 9 bases. The junction had 5 bases not matched to a gene; V was cut back by 0 bases and J by 7 bases. The CDR3 covers 15 residues. The germline V gene encodes CDR1 SGDLS and CDR2 YYNGEE. Here the CDR3 reads CASSVVGTSRNEQFF. The CDR3, as DNA: TGTGCCAGCAGCGTAGTCGGGACTAGCCGGAATGAGCAGTTCTTC. The variable domain in full, completed from reference TRBV9 and TRBJ2-1, reads DSGVTQTPKHLITATGQRVTLRCSPRSGDLSVYWYQQSLDQGLQFLIQYYNGEERAKGNILERFSAQQFPDLHSELNLSSLELGDSALYFCASSVVGTSRNEQFFGPGTRLTVL.

J is TRBJ2-3 and V is TRBV2; 7 bases fit TRBD2. Trimming at V came to 0 bases and at J to 4 bases, leaving 13 bases not matched to a gene. Germline V lookup: CDR1 SNHLY, CDR2 FYNNEI. CDR3 length equals 18 residues. The DNA for the CDR3 is TGTGCCAGCAGTGAAGCGCTTCTAGGGACTATCACATCAGATACGCAGTATTTT. This sequence encodes CASSEALLGTITSDTQYF. The variable domain in full, with the rest retrieved from reference TRBV2 and TRBJ2-3, is EPEVTQTPSHQVTQMGQEVILRCVPISNHLYFYWYRQILGQKVEFLVSFYNNEISEKSEIFDDQFSVERPDGSNFTLKIRSTKLEDSAMYFCASSEALLGTITSDTQYFGPGTRLTVL.

The gene calls are TRBV6-1 and TRBJ2-7; D not resolved. Looked up from germline, CDR1 is MNHNS and CDR2 is SASEGT. The CDR3 totals 12 residues. The ends were cut back, 7 bases at V and 3 bases at J, with 10 bases in the middle. CDR3 loop: CASKTSGYEQYF. CDR3 nucleotide sequence: TGTGCCAGCAAGACATCAGGCTACGAGCAGTACTTC.

This clone was observed a single time. The CDR3, as DNA: TGTGCCAGCAGTTCAAACCCCCTACAGGGAAATAGCAATCAGCCCCAGCATTTT. Translation gives CASSSNPLQGNSNQPQHF. The chain links TRBV2 to TRBJ1-5, with TRBD1 as a possible D gene (6 bases). CDR1 and CDR2 (germline): SNHLY, FYNNEI. The CDR3 sequence is 18 residues long. Trimming took 5 bases from V and 0 from J, leaving 20 bases between them.

This chain uses TRBV27 with TRBJ1-4; 7 bases map to TRBD1. J lost 8 bases, V lost 6 bases, and 9 bases had no gene match. This CDR3 spans 14 amino acids. CDR1 and CDR2 (germline): MNHEY, SMNVEV (reference sequence). CDR3 protein: CASRHRGPWEKLFF. CDR3 in DNA: TGTGCCAGCAGACACAGGGGCCCGTGGGAAAAACTGTTTTTT.

The rearrangement links TRBV28 to TRBJ2-1; D ambiguous. CDR3 length: 15 amino acids. Trimming shortened V by 4 bases and J by 0 bases, and 10 bases separated the two germline ends. CDR1 is MDHEN, CDR2 SYDVKM, per germline. This CDR3 is CASSSGRSSYNEQFF. The CDR3 DNA sequence: TGTGCCAGCAGTTCCGGCAGAAGCTCCTACAATGAGCAGTTCTTC.

The rearrangement uses TRBV13 and TRBJ2-7; D is unclear. Germline CDR1 and CDR2: PRHDT and FYEKMQ (reference sequence). The CDR3 runs to 15 residues. Deletions cut 5 bases from V and 2 bases from J, with 16 bases between. The DNA for the CDR3 is TGTGCCAGCAGCCCCGGATCGGCACCAGCCTACGAGCAGTACTTC. Amino acids: CASSPGSAPAYEQYF. Combining the CDR3 with reference TRBV13 and TRBJ2-7 gives the whole variable domain AAGVIQSPRHLIKEKRETATLKCYPIPRHDTVYWYQQGPGQDPQFLISFYEKMQSDKGSIPDRFSAQQFSDYHSELNMSSLELGDSALYFCASSPGSAPAYEQYFGPGTRLTVT.

This clone was seen once. The chain uses TRBV4-2 and TRBJ2-3; TRBD2 might be the D (6 bases). The CDR3 runs 16 residues. Germline assignment: CDR1 LGHNA and CDR2 YNFKEQ. V was trimmed by 6 bases and J by 4 bases, leaving 20 bases between them. CDR3 protein: CASRPSKRVTADTQYF. The CDR3 nucleotides are TGTGCCAGCAGACCATCCAAGCGGGTAACGGCAGATACGCAGTATTTT.

In this sample, this clone turned up once. Other DNA sequences in the same sample also yield this CDR3. The V call is TRBV28, the J call TRBJ2-5; D tentatively reads TRBD1 or TRBD2 (5 bases each). The CDR3 spans 14 residues. Germline V gene data show CDR1 as MDHEN and CDR2 as SYDVKM. With 5 bases removed from V and 5 bases from J, the gap between germline ends came to 15 bases. CDR3 residues: CASSPPRGVETQYF. For the CDR3, the DNA is TGTGCCAGCAGTCCCCCCCGAGGGGTGGAGACCCAGTACTTC. Looking up the rest from reference TRBV28 and TRBJ2-5 gives the full variable domain: DVKVTQSSRYLVKRTGEKVFLECVQDMDHENMFWYRQDPGLGLRLIYFSYDVKMKEKGDIPEGYSVSREKKERFSLILESASTNQTSMYLCASSPPRGVETQYFGPGTRLLVL.

The chain combines TRBV4-2 with TRBJ1-5; D gene ambiguous. The germline V and J ends were trimmed by 0 bases and 0 bases, with 9 bases remaining between them. The CDR3 consists of 16 residues. Per the germline V gene, CDR1 is LGHNA and CDR2 is YNFKEQ. The CDR3 sequence is CASSQDSPYSNQPQHF. As DNA, the CDR3 is TGTGCCAGCAGCCAAGATTCTCCTTATAGCAATCAGCCCCAGCATTTT.

This clone was seen only a few times. V is TRBV4-1 and J is TRBJ1-1, with D perhaps TRBD1 (5 bases). Germline V CDR1 and CDR2: MGHRA, YSYEKL. V lost 0 bases, J lost 8 bases, and 10 bases lay in between. There are 13 residues in the CDR3. CDR3 protein: CASSQESGLEAFF. The CDR3 region has the DNA TGCGCCAGCAGCCAAGAATCAGGGCTGGAAGCTTTCTTT.

The chain joins TRBV18 to TRBJ1-2; D is undetermined. The CDR3 length is 11 residues. Trimming pared 2 bases from V and 7 bases from J, leaving 5 bases between. In germline, CDR1 is KGHSH, CDR2 LQKENI. CDR3 residues: CASSPSGGYTF. The CDR3 coding sequence is TGTGCCAGCTCACCATCTGGTGGCTACACCTTC. Full variable domain (remainder filled in from reference TRBV18 and TRBJ1-2): NAGVMQNPRHLVRRRGQEARLRCSPMKGHSHVYWYRQLPEEGLKFMVYLQKENIIDESGMPKERFSAEFPKEGPSILRIQQVVRGDSAAYFCASSPSGGYTFGSGTRLTVV.